The rows below give T cell receptor beta chains drawn from one sample of a study of vaccination and CD4 T cells after COVID-19. Each CDR3 protein is one row after TCRdb ran MiXCR on the PCR reads. The sample consists of 7,000 to 9,500 distinct CDR3 sequences, more than 30% of them appearing once. Their specific antigens are unknown. Sequences were obtained from CD4+ T cells from blood, cultured in vitro. The receptor source for this set is a human donor in good health. CDR3s include the opening cysteine and the closing phenylalanine or tryptophan. A D gene is named only where the DNA matches it firmly. Clone size, where shown, is once, few, many, or a class for clones that have expanded.

V gene	D gene	CDR3 length	clone size	J gene	CDR3 DNA	CDR3 protein
TRBV6-1	.	12	medium-sized	TRBJ2-5	TGTGCCAGCAGCGTCGGCGAGGGGACCCAGTACTTC	CASSVGEGTQYF
TRBV6-5	.	14	.	TRBJ1-1	TGTGCCAGCAGTTCCCTTCAGGGGCTCACTGAAGCTTTCTTT	CASSSLQGLTEAFF
TRBV19	.	14	few	TRBJ1-5	TGTGCCAGTAGGACAGGTTTGGGGAATCAGCCCCAGCATTTT	CASRTGLGNQPQHF
TRBV20-1	.	13	.	TRBJ2-3	TGCAGTGCTAGCTCCCCGAGGGGGGATACGCAGTATTTT	CSASSPRGDTQYF
TRBV20-1	.	13	.	TRBJ2-5	TGCAGTGCCGGGGCACGGCAGAGGGAGACCCAGTACTTC	CSAGARQRETQYF
TRBV9	TRBD1	15	.	TRBJ1-6	TGTGCCAGCAGCACGACGACAGGGGATAATTCACCCCTCCACTTT	CASSTTTGDNSPLHF
TRBV19	TRBD1	16	.	TRBJ2-3	TGTGCCAGTAGTATCCCAGGACAGGGGGCATCAGATACGCAGTATTTT	CASSIPGQGASDTQYF
TRBV6-1	.	15	.	TRBJ2-7	TGTGCCAGCAGCCAACACTTCGGGACGGTCTACGAGCAGTACTTC	CASSQHFGTVYEQYF
TRBV7-9	TRBD2	18	few	TRBJ2-5	TGTGCCAGCAGCTTAAGAGGGTGGAGGGCTAGCGGTAAAGAGACCCAGTACTTC	CASSLRGWRASGKETQYF
TRBV27	.	14	few	TRBJ1-2	TGTGCCAGCAGTTCCCTTGGCGGAATCTATGGCTACACCTTC	CASSSLGGIYGYTF
TRBV6-1	TRBD1	15	.	TRBJ2-1	TGTGCCAGCACCAGGGGCGGACAGGGAGTTAATGAGCAGTTCTTC	CASTRGGQGVNEQFF
TRBV28	TRBD2	18	few	TRBJ2-3	TGTGCCAGCAGTTCCTCGATATCAGCGGGAGGGCCAAAAGATACGCAGTATTTT	CASSSSISAGGPKDTQYF
TRBV20-1	TRBD1	16	.	TRBJ2-3	TGCAGTGCTATATACGACAGGGCGTTACGCACAGATACGCAGTATTTT	CSAIYDRALRTDTQYF
TRBV28	.	14	few	TRBJ2-1	TGTGCCAGTTTGCAGGGCAATGCCTACAATGAGCAGTTCTTC	CASLQGNAYNEQFF
TRBV27	.	15	.	TRBJ2-1	TGTGCCAGCAGTTTATGGGCCTCTGCAAGCCATGAGCAGTTCTTC	CASSLWASASHEQFF
TRBV15	.	13	.	TRBJ2-2	TGTGCCACCAGCGTAGGGGCCCTCGGGGAGCTGTTTTTT	CATSVGALGELFF
TRBV4-3	.	14	.	TRBJ2-7	TGCGCCAGCAGCCAAGATAGCCCCTCCTACGAGCAGTACTTC	CASSQDSPSYEQYF
TRBV9	.	15	.	TRBJ2-7	TGTGCCAGCAGCGTAGGACCCAGGGTGGGCTACGAGCAGTACTTC	CASSVGPRVGYEQYF
TRBV6-4	.	13	.	TRBJ2-3	TGTTACATTCCGGGGAGGAACACAGATACGCAGTATTTT	CYIPGRNTDTQYF
TRBV18	.	17	.	TRBJ2-5	TGTGCCAGCTCACCATGGAGGGCGCAGAGAAATCAAGAGACCCAGTACTTC	CASSPWRAQRNQETQYF
TRBV28	.	12	.	TRBJ1-5	TGTGCCAGCAGTTTAAATCCCCAGCCCCAGCATTTT	CASSLNPQPQHF
TRBV5-1	TRBD2	13	.	TRBJ2-7	TGCGCCAGCAGGAGGACTAGCGGCTACGAGCAGTACTTC	CASRRTSGYEQYF
TRBV20-1	.	13	few	TRBJ2-7	TGCAGTGCCCCTTCGACAGTGGACTACGAGCAGTACTTC	CSAPSTVDYEQYF
TRBV19	.	15	few	TRBJ2-3	TGTGCCAGTAGCCTGGACGGCGGTAGCACAGATACGCAGTATTTT	CASSLDGGSTDTQYF
TRBV19	.	12	.	TRBJ1-2	TGTGCCAGTAGTATGGTCCCGGGAATCTACACCTTC	CASSMVPGIYTF
TRBV2	.	13	.	TRBJ2-7	TGTGCCAGCAGTGCCTGGGCGGGCCACGAGCAGTACTTC	CASSAWAGHEQYF
TRBV20-1	.	12	.	TRBJ1-2	TGCAGTGCTTTGGCTAATAACTATGGCTACACCTTC	CSALANNYGYTF
TRBV6-1	.	15	.	TRBJ2-2	TGTGCCAGCAGAGGCGCCTTCTTTATGACCGGGGAGCTGTTTTTT	CASRGAFFMTGELFF
TRBV6-1	TRBD1	13	few	TRBJ2-7	TGTGCCAGCCGCGGGACAGGGTTATACGAGCAGTACTTC	CASRGTGLYEQYF
TRBV20-1	TRBD2	16	.	TRBJ2-3	TGCAGTGCTAGAGATTACGGGAGGGCCCCCACAGATACGCAGTATTTT	CSARDYGRAPTDTQYF
TRBV6-1	TRBD1	16	.	TRBJ1-1	TGTGCCAGCAGCGAATTAGGGGGCGAAATGAACACTGAAGCTTTCTTT	CASSELGGEMNTEAFF
TRBV20-1	TRBD1	16	.	TRBJ2-4	TGCAGTGCTAGTTTTGGCGACAGGGCAGCCAAAAACATTCAGTACTTC	CSASFGDRAAKNIQYF
TRBV20-1	TRBD2	16	few	TRBJ2-1	TGCAGTGCTAGAGAATCCCGGCTAGCGGCCTACAATGAGCAGTTCTTC	CSARESRLAAYNEQFF
TRBV18	.	12	large	TRBJ1-1	TGTGCCAGCTCACCTAAGGACAGCAAAGCTTTCTTT	CASSPKDSKAFF
TRBV25-1	TRBD1	14	.	TRBJ1-5	TGTGCCAGCAGAGGACAGGGGGCTTATCAGCCCCAGCATTTT	CASRGQGAYQPQHF
TRBV20-1	TRBD2	16	.	TRBJ2-3	TGCAGTGCTAGAGACCGGACTAGTGAGTACACAGATACGCAGTATTTT	CSARDRTSEYTDTQYF
TRBV28	TRBD1	12	few	TRBJ1-2	TGTGCCAGCAGTTACGACAGGGATGGCTACACCTTC	CASSYDRDGYTF
TRBV20-1	.	13	few	TRBJ1-1	TGCAGTGCTAGAGCCCGACCTAACACTGAAGCTTTCTTT	CSARARPNTEAFF
TRBV28	TRBD1	16	.	TRBJ2-3	TGTGCCAGCAGTCCACCCCGAGGACAGGGGAGAGATACGCAGTATTTT	CASSPPRGQGRDTQYF
TRBV6-4	.	15	.	TRBJ2-1	TGTGCCAGCAGTGCCGAAACGGGAGTTTACAATGAGCAGTTCTTC	CASSAETGVYNEQFF
TRBV29-1	.	13	few	TRBJ1-1	TGCAGCGTTGAGGTCAGGCTGAACACTGAAGCTTTCTTT	CSVEVRLNTEAFF
TRBV20-1	TRBD2	17	few	TRBJ2-4	TGCAGTGCTGCCAGGACTAGCGGGAGTTGGGCCAAAAACATTCAGTACTTC	CSAARTSGSWAKNIQYF
TRBV11-2	TRBD2	14	few	TRBJ2-3	TGTGCCACCGGGGGGAGCGTTAGCACAGATACGCAGTATTTT	CATGGSVSTDTQYF
TRBV20-1	.	13	.	TRBJ2-7	TGCAGTGCTACCCTGGGATCCCCCTACGAGCAGTACTTC	CSATLGSPYEQYF
TRBV18	.	14	.	TRBJ2-2	TGTGCCAGCTCACCACCGGGGAGAGCCGGGGAGCTGTTTTTT	CASSPPGRAGELFF
TRBV7-2	TRBD1	15	.	TRBJ1-5	TGTGCCAGCAGCTCGCAGACAGGGGTCTGGCAGCCCCAGCATTTT	CASSSQTGVWQPQHF
TRBV5-6	TRBD1	13	.	TRBJ1-2	TGTGCCAGCAGCCAAGGACAGGCTGAGGGCTACACCTTC	CASSQGQAEGYTF
TRBV7-3	.	17	few	TRBJ2-5	TGTGCCAGCAGCCCCCGGCCTGGGGCTCCCTCGGGGGAGACCCAGTACTTC	CASSPRPGAPSGETQYF
TRBV20-1	.	14	.	TRBJ2-2	TGCAGTGCTAGAGATCCGCAGGTGTCCGGGGAGCTGTTTTTT	CSARDPQVSGELFF
TRBV19	.	15	.	TRBJ2-3	TGTGCCAGTAGTCTTGAGGGGGGGAGCACAGATACGCAGTATTTT	CASSLEGGSTDTQYF
TRBV6-2/TRBV6-3	TRBD1	15	few	TRBJ2-5	TGTGCCAGCAGTTACTCCACAGGGGACCAAGAGACCCAGTACTTC	CASSYSTGDQETQYF
TRBV20-1	TRBD1	18	.	TRBJ2-6	TGCAGTGCTGAGCCTCGGACAGGGGGTAGCCATGGGGCCAACGTCCTGACTTTC	CSAEPRTGGSHGANVLTF
TRBV6-5	.	13	few	TRBJ1-2	TGTGCCAGCAGTTACGGAGGGGTCTATGGCTACACCTTC	CASSYGGVYGYTF
TRBV7-8	TRBD2	13	.	TRBJ2-2	TGTGCCAGCAGCTCACTAGCGGGAGGAGAGCTGTTTTTT	CASSSLAGGELFF